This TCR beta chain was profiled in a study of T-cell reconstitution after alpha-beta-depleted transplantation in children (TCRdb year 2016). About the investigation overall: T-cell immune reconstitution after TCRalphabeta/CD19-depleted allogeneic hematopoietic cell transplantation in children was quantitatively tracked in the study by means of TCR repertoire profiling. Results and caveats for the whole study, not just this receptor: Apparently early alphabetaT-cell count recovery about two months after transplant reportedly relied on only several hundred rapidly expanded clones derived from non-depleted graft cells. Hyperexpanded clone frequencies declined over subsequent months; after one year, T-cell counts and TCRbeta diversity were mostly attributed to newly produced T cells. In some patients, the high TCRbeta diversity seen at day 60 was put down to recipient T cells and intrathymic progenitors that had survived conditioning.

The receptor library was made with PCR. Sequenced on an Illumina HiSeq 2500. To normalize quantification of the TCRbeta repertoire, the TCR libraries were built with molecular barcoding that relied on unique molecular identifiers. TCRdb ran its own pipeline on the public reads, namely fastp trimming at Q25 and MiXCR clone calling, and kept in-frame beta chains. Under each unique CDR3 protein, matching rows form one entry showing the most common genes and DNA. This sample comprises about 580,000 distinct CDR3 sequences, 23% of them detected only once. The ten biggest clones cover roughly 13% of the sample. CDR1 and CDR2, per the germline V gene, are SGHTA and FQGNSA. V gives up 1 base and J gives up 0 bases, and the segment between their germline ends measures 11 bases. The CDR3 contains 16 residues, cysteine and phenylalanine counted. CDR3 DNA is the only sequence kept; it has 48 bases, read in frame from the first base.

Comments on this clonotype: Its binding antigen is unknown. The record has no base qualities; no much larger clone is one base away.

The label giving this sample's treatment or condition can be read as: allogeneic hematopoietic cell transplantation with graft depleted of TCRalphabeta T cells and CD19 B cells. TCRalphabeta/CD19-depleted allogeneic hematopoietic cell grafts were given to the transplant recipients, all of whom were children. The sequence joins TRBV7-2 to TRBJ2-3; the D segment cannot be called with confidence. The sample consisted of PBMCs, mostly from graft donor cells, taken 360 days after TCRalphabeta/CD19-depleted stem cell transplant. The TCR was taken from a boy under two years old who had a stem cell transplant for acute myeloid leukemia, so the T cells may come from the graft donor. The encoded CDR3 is CASSLVMWGSTDTQYF. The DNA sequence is TGTGCCAGCAGCTTAGTTATGTGGGGTAGCACAGATACGCAGTATTTT. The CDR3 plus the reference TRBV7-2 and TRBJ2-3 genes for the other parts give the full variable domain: GAGVSQSPSNKVTEKGKDVELRCDPISGHTALYWYRQSLGQGLEFLIYFQGNSAPDKSGLPSDRFSAERTGGSVSTLTIQRTQQEDSAVYLCASSLVMWGSTDTQYFGPGTRLTVL.